This T cell receptor beta chain was identified during a study of regulatory T cells in long-lasting Graves disease. With iRepertoire HTBI primers and Arm-PCR of CDR3 regions, TCR beta libraries were built. One entry per CDR3 protein results from TCRdb running MiXCR on the multiplex PCR reads. The sample yields some 460,000 distinct CDR3 sequences, around 15% seen once. Time point here: newly diagnosed GD, antithyroid drugs for less than 3 months. There was RNA extracted from PBMCs, and the TCR library was made from it. Germline CDR1 SGHAT, CDR2 FQNNGV. The CDR3 loop spans 15 amino acids. For this clonotype: This may be a read error: a much more frequent sequence differs by one nucleotide.

This sample also appeared in a second study, on T cells in Graves' hyperthyroidism and ophthalmopathy. That source adds: A median about 6.5 months before onset, the model predicted ophthalmopathy.

The sequencing here drew on peripheral blood mononuclear cells (PBMCs), taken at new diagnosis, from a patient treated with antithyroid drugs. This TCR came from a man aged 35-49 years with Graves disease. The rearrangement links TRBV11-2 to TRBJ2-1; 7 bases fit TRBD2. CDR3 in DNA: TGTGCCAGCAGCTTACAAGCGGGAACCTACAATGGGCAGTTCTTC. Translation gives CASSLQAGTYNGQFF.